Sequencing of this T cell receptor beta chain was carried out in a study of blood T cell repertoires in COVID-19. The V gene's germline CDR1 is SGHTS and CDR2 YDEGEE. The CDR3 extends over 13 amino acids. V lost 5 bases and J lost 2, with 9 bases in between. As originally analysed: Estimation of nucleated cell counts relied on the amplification of reference gene primers. Here immunoSEQ multiplex PCR was the method, and the copy in TCRdb shows in-frame clones only, minus some. The V and J calls and clone size are taken from that table; D and trimming were inferred from the DNA. Found here are about 230,000 clones, just over 85% of them singletons; the top ten hold roughly 11%. Patients in Seattle were enrolled during active infection, then followed longitudinally.

The sequenced sample was peripheral blood. The rearrangement uses TRBV5-8 and TRBJ2-3, with D possibly TRBD1 on 5 matching bases. The source of this sequence is a man over 45 with COVID-19, enrolled during active disease. The CDR3 is CASSPGHTDTQYF. Here the CDR3 DNA reads TGTGCCAGCAGTCCAGGACACACAGATACGCAGTATTTT. Full variable domain (outside the CDR3, taken from reference TRBV5-8 and TRBJ2-3): EAGVTQSPTHLIKTRGQQATLRCSPISGHTSVYWYQQALGLGLQFLLWYDEGEERNRGNFPPRFSGRQFPNYSSELNVNALELEDSALYLCASSPGHTDTQYFGPGTRLTVL.